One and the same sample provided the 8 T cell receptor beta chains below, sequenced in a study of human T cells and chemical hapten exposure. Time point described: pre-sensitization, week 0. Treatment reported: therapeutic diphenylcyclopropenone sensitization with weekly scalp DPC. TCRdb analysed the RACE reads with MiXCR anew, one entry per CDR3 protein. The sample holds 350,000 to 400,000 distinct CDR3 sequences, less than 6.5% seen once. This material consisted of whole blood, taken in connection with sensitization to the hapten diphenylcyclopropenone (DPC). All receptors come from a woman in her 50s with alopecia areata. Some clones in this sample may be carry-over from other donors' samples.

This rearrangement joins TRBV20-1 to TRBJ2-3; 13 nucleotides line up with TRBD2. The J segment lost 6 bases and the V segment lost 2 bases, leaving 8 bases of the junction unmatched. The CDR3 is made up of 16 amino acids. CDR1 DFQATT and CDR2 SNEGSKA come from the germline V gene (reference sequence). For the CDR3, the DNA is TGCAGTGCTAGACCGGGACTAGCGGGGACTTGGGATACGCAGTATTTT. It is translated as CSARPGLAGTWDTQYF.

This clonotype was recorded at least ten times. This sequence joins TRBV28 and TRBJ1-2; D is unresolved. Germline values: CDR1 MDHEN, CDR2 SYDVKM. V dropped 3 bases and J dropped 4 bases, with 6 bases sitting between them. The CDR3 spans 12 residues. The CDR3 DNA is TGTGCCAGCAGTTTTACTGGCTATGGCTACACCTTC. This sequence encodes CASSFTGYGYTF.

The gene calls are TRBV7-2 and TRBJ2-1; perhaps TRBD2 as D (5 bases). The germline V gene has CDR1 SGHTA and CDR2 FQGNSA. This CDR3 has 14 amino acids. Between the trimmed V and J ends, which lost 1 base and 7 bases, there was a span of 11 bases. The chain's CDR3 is CASSLGGSRNEQFF. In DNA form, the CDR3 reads TGTGCCAGCAGCTTAGGAGGGTCCAGGAATGAGCAGTTCTTC.

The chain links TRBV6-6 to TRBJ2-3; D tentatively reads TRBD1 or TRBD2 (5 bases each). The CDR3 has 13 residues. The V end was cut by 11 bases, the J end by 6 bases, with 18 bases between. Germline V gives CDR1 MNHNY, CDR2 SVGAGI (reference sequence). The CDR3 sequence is CAGTRGAPDTQYF. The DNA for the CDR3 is TGTGCCGGCACGAGAGGGGCGCCTGATACGCAGTATTTT.

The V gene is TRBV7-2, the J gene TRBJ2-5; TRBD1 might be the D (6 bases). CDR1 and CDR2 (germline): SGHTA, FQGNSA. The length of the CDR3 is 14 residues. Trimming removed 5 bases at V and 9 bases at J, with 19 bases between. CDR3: CASSPDNTKGAQYF. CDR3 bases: TGTGCCAGCAGCCCGGACAATACCAAGGGGGCCCAGTACTTC.

The CDR3 nucleotides read TGTGCCAGCAGCTTGGAGGGGAGTTTCGTACCAGGGACCCAGTACTTC. It codes for CASSLEGSFVPGTQYF. The chain uses TRBV5-6 and TRBJ2-5, with D perhaps TRBD1 or TRBD2 (5 bases each). The germline V and J ends were trimmed by 0 bases and 7 bases, with 19 bases remaining between them. The germline V gene has CDR1 SGHDT and CDR2 YYEEEE. This CDR3 contains 16 residues.

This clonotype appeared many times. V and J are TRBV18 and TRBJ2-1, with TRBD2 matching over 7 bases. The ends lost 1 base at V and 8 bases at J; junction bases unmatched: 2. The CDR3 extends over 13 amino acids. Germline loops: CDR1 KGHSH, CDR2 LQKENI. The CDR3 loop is CASSPRGGDEQFF. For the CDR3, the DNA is TGTGCCAGCTCACCACGGGGGGGTGATGAGCAGTTCTTC. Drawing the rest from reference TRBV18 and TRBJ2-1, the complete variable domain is NAGVMQNPRHLVRRRGQEARLRCSPMKGHSHVYWYRQLPEEGLKFMVYLQKENIIDESGMPKERFSAEFPKEGPSILRIQQVVRGDSAAYFCASSPRGGDEQFFGPGTRLTVL.

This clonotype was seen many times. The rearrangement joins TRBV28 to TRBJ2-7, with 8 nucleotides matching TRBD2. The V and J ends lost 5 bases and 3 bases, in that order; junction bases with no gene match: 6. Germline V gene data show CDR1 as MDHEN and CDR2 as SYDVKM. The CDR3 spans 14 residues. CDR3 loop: CASSRGTRDYEQYF. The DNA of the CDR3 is TGTGCCAGCAGTCGCGGGACTAGAGACTACGAGCAGTACTTC.